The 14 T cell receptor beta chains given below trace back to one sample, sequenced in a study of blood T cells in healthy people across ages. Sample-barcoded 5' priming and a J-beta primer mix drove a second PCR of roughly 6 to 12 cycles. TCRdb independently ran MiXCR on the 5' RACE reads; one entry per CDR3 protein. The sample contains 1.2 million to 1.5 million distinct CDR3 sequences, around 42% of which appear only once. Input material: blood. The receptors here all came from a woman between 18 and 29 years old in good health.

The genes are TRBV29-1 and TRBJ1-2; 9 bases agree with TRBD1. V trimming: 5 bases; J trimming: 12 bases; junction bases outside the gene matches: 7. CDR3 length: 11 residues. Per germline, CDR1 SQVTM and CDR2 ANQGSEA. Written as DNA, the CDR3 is TGCAGCGTTCCCGGGACAGGGATCAACACCTTC. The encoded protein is CSVPGTGINTF.

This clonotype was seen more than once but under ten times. This CDR3 reads CSARDPGQGASQPQHF. Written as DNA, the CDR3 is TGCAGTGCTAGAGACCCGGGACAGGGGGCGAGTCAGCCCCAGCATTTT. J is TRBJ1-5 and V is TRBV20-1, with 12 bases identical to TRBD1. Germline CDR1 reads DFQATT; CDR2 reads SNEGSKA (reference sequence). Unmatched junction bases numbered 6, after V lost 0 bases and J lost 6 bases. The CDR3 has 16 amino acids.

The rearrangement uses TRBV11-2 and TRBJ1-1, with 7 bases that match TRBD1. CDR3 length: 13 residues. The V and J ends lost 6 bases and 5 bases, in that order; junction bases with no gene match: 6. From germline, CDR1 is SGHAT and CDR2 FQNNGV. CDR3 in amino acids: CASSDRAGTEAFF. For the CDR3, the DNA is TGTGCCAGCAGTGACAGGGCTGGTACTGAAGCTTTCTTT.

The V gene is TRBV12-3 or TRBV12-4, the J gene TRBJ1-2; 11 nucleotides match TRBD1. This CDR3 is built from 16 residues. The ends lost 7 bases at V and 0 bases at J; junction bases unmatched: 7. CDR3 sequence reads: CASTRTGGLTNYGYTF. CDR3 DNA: TGTGCCAGCACCAGGACAGGGGGCCTTACTAACTATGGCTACACCTTC.

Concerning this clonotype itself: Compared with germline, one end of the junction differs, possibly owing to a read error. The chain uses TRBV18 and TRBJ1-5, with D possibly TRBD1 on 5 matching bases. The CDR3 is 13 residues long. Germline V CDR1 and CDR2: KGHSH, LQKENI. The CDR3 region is CASSTGGDQLQHF. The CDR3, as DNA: TGTGCCAGCTCCACGGGGGGAGATCAGCTCCAGCATTTT.

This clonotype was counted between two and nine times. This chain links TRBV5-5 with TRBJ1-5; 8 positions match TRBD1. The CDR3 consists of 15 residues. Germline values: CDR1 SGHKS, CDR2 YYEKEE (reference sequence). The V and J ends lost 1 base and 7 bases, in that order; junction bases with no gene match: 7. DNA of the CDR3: TGTGCCAGCAGCTTGATAGGGGACAGGAGACAGCCCCAGCATTTT. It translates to CASSLIGDRRQPQHF.

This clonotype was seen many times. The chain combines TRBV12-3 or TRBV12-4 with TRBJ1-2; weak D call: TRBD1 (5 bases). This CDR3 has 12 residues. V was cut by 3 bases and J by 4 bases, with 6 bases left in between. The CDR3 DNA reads TGTGCCAGCAGTTTGGGGCCCTATGGCTACACCTTC. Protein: CASSLGPYGYTF.

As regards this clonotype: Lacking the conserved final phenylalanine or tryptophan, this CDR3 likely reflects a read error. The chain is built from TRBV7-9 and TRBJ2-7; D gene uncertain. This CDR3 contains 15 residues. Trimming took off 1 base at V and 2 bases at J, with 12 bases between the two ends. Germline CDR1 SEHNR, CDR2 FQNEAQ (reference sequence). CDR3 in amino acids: CASSLEGPEAYEQYL. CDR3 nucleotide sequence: TGTGCCAGCAGCTTAGAAGGGCCAGAGGCCTACGAGCAGTACCTC.

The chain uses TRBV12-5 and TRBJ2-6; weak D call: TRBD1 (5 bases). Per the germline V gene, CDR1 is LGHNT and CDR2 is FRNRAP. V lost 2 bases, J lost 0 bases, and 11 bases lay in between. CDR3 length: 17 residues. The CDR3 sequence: CASGLRQFHSGANVLTF. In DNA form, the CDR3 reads TGTGCTAGTGGTTTGCGACAGTTTCACTCTGGGGCCAACGTCCTGACTTTC.

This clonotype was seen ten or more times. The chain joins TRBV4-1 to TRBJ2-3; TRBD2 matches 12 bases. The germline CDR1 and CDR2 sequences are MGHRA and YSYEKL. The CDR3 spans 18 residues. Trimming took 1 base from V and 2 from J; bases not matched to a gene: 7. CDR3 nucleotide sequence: TGCGCCAGCAGCCAAGTCCCCAGGACTAGCGGGGCCACAGATACGCAGTATTTT. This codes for CASSQVPRTSGATDTQYF.

Written as DNA, the CDR3 is TGTGCCACCAGCAGAGCAAAGACAGTGAACTATGGCTACACCTTC. Translation: CATSRAKTVNYGYTF. The chain joins TRBV15 to TRBJ1-2; possible D gene TRBD1, 5 bases. This CDR3 has 15 amino acids. Trimming stripped 1 base from V and 2 bases from J, with 11 bases between. Per germline, CDR1 LNHNV and CDR2 YYDKDF (reference sequence). Supplemented by reference TRBV15 and TRBJ1-2, the full variable domain reads DAMVIQNPRYQVTQFGKPVTLSCSQTLNHNVMYWYQQKSSQAPKLLFHYYDKDFNNEADTPDNFQSRRPNTSFCFLDIRSPGLGDTAMYLCATSRAKTVNYGYTFGSGTRLTVV.

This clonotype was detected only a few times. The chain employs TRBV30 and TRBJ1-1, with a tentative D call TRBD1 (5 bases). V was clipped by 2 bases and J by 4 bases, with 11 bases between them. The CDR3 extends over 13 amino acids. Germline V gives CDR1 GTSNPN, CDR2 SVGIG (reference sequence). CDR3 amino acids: CAWSPGRGTEAFF. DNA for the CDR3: TGTGCCTGGAGTCCGGGACGCGGCACTGAAGCTTTCTTT.

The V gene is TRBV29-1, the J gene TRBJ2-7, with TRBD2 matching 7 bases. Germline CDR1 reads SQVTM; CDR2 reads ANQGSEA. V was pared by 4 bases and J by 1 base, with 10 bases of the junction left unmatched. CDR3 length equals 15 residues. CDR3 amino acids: CSVGPPGGRSYEQYF. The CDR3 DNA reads TGCAGCGTTGGGCCCCCGGGAGGCCGTTCCTACGAGCAGTACTTC.

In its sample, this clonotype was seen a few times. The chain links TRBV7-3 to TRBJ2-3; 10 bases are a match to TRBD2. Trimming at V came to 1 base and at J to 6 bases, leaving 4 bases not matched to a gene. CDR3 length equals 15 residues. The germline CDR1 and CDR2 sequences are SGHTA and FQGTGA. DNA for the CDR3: TGTGCCAGCAGCTTAATTCCTAGCGGGGGTGATACGCAGTATTTT. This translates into CASSLIPSGGDTQYF.